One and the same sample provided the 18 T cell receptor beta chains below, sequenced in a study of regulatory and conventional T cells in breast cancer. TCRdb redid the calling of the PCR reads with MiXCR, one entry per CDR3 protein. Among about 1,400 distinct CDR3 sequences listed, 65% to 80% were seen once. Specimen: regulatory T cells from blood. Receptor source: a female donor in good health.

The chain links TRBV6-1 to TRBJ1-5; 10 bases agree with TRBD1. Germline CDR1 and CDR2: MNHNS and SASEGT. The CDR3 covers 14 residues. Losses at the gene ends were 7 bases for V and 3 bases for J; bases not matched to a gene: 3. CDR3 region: CASMTGGINQPQHF. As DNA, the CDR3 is TGTGCCAGCATGACAGGGGGCATCAATCAGCCCCAGCATTTT.

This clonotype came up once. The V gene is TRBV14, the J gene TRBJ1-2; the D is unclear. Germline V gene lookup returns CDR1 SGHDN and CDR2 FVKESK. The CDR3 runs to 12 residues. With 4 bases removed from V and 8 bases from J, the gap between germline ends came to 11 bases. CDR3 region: CASSPTGHGYTF. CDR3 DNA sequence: TGTGCCAGCAGCCCGACCGGGCACGGCTACACCTTC. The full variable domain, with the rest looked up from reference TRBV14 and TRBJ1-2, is EAGVTQFPSHSVIEKGQTVTLRCDPISGHDNLYWYRRVMGKEIKFLLHFVKESKQDESGMPNNRFLAERTGGTYSTLKVQPAELEDSGVYFCASSPTGHGYTFGSGTRLTVV.

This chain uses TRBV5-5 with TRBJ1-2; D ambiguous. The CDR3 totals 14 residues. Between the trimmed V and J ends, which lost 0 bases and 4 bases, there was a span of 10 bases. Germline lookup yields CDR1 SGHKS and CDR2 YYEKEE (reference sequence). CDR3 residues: CASSLGGGSYGYTF. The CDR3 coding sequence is TGTGCCAGCAGCTTGGGCGGAGGGAGCTATGGCTACACCTTC.

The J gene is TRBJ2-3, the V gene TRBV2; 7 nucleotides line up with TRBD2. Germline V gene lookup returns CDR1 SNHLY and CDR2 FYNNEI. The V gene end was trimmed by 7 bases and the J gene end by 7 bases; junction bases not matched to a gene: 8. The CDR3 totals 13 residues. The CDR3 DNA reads TGTGCCAGCATTGCGGGGGAGCTTTATACGCAGTATTTT. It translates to CASIAGELYTQYF.

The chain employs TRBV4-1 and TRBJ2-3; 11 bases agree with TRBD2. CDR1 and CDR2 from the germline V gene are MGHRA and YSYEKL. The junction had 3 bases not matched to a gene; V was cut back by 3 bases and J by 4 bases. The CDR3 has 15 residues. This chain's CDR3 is CASSQFSGRADTQYF. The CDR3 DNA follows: TGCGCCAGCAGCCAGTTTAGCGGGAGGGCAGATACGCAGTATTTT.

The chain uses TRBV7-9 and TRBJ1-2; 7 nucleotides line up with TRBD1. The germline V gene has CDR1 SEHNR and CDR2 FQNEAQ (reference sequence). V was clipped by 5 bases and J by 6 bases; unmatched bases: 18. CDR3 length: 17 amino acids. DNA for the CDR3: TGTGCCAGCAGCCTGGGGGAGGGACAGCTATTTACTCATGGCTACACCTTC. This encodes CASSLGEGQLFTHGYTF.

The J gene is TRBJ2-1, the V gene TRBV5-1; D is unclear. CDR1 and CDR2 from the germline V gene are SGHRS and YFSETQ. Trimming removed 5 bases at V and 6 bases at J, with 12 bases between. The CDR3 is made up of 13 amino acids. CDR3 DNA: TGCGCCAGCAGTCGGGCCCCGACCAATGAGCAGTTCTTC. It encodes CASSRAPTNEQFF.

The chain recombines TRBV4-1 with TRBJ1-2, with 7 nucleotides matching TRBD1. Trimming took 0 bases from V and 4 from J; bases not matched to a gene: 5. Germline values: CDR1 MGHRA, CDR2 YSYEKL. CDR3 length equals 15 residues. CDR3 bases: TGCGCCAGCAGCCAAGATCGGGACAGATTCTATGGCTACACCTTC. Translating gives CASSQDRDRFYGYTF.

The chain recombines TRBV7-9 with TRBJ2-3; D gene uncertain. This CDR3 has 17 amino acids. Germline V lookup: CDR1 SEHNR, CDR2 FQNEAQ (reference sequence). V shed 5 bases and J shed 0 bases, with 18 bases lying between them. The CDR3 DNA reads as TGTGCCAGCAGCACAGCCCAGACTCTCACTAGCACAGATACGCAGTATTTT. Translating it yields CASSTAQTLTSTDTQYF.

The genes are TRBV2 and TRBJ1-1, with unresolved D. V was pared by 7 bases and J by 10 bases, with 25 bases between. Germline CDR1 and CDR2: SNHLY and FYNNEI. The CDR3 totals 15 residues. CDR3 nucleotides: TGTGCCAGCATGGGCCGGCGGATCCCCCTACCCCCAGCTTTCTTT. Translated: CASMGRRIPLPPAFF.

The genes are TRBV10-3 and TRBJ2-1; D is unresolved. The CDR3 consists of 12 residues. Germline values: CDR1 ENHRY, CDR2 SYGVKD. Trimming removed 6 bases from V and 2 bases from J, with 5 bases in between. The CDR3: CAISATYNEQFF. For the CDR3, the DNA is TGTGCCATCAGCGCTACCTACAATGAGCAGTTCTTC.

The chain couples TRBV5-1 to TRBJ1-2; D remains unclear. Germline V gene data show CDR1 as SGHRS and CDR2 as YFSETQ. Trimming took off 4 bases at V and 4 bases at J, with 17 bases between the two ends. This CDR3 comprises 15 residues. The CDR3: CASSPGGWDSYGYTF. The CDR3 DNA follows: TGCGCCAGCAGCCCCGGTGGATGGGATAGCTATGGCTACACCTTC.

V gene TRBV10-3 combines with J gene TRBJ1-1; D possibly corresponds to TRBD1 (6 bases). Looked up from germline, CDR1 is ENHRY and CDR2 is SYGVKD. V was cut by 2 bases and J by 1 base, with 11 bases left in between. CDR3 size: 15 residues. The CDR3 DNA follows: TGTGCCATCAGTGAGACAGGGTGGGGGAACACTGAAGCTTTCTTT. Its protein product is CAISETGWGNTEAFF.

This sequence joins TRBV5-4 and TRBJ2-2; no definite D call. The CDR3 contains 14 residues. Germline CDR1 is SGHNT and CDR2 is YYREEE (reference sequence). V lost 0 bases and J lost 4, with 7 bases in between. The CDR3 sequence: CASSLGQITGELFF. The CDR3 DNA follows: TGTGCCAGCAGCTTGGGGCAGATCACCGGGGAGCTGTTTTTT.

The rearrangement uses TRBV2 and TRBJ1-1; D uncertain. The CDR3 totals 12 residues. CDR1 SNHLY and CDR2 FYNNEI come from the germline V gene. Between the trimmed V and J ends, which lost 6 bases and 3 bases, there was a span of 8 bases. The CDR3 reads CASSRPDTEAFF. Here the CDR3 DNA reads TGTGCCAGCAGCCGCCCGGACACTGAAGCTTTCTTT.

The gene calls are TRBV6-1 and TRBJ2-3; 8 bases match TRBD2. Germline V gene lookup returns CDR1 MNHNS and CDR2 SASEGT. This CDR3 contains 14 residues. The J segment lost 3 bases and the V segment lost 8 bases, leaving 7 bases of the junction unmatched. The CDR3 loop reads CASAEERETDTQYF. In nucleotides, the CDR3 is TGTGCCAGCGCTGAGGAGCGGGAGACAGATACGCAGTATTTT.

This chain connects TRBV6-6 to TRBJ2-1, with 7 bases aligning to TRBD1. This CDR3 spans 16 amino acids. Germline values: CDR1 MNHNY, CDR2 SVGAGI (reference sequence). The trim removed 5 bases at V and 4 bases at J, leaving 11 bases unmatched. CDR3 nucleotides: TGTGCCAGCAGTCCCATAGACAGGGTGGTTTACAATGAGCAGTTCTTC. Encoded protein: CASSPIDRVVYNEQFF.

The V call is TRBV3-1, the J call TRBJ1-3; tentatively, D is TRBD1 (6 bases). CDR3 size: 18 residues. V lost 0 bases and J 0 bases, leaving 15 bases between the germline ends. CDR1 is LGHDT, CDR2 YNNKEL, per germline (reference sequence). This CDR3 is CASSQERTGPISGNTIYF. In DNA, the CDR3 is TGTGCCAGCAGCCAAGAAAGAACAGGGCCCATCTCTGGAAACACCATATATTTT. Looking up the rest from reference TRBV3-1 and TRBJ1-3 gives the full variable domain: DTAVSQTPKYLVTQMGNDKSIKCEQNLGHDTMYWYKQDSKKFLKIMFSYNNKELIINETVPNRFSPKSPDKAHLNLHINSLELGDSAVYFCASSQERTGPISGNTIYFGEGSWLTVV.